Each of the 2 T cell receptor beta chains below was sequenced from the same sample in a study of beta chain features in type 1 diabetes. Sequenced material consisted of expressed TCRB transcripts (all of the isolated RNA was reverse transcribed). Generated by immunoSEQ multiplex PCR, the TCRdb table keeps only in-frame clones and is missing some. The sample carries about 930,000 clones, roughly 15% recorded once. The sequenced sample was naive CD4+ T cells from blood. The source of these receptors is a woman younger than 30 in good health.

The chain couples TRBV21-1 to TRBJ2-3; the DNA was not compared with TRBD2, the D call given in the table. TRBV21-1 is deemed a pseudogene. The CDR3 length is 17 residues. The CDR3 DNA reads TGTGCCAGCACTCATACCGGGACTAGCGGCCTCACAGATACGCAGTATTTT. Translation: CASTHTGTSGLTDTQYF.

V usage is TRBV5-1 and J usage is TRBJ2-2; 8 bases are a match to TRBD1. CDR3 length equals 15 residues. V shed 2 bases, J shed 7 bases, and the junction held 7 bases outside the gene matches. CDR1 and CDR2 from the germline V gene are SGHRS and YFSETQ. The CDR3 region is CASSFGQGSHGELFF. DNA of the CDR3: TGCGCCAGCAGCTTCGGACAGGGCAGTCACGGGGAGCTGTTTTTT.